This T cell receptor beta chain was identified during a study of T cell repertoires in aging, cancer and after chemotherapy. Study-wide context: Patients with chronic lymphocytic leukemia were sampled before and after fludarabine- or bendamustine-based chemotherapy.

Between the trimmed V and J ends, which lost 6 bases and 3 bases, there was a span of 14 bases. The CDR3 extends over 15 amino acids. In germline, CDR1 is MNHEY, CDR2 SVGAGI. As concerns this clonotype: What it binds is not known.

Study-level points and caveats: Immunological memory after chemotherapy cannot be judged from the repertoire data.

Rearranged V-D-J TRB sequences were amplified with a mixed TRB-A/B primer pool. TCRdb re-analysed the multiplex PCR reads in MiXCR, keeping a single row per CDR3 protein. The data show thousands of distinct CDR3 sequences, around 45% seen once. The template was genomic DNA from peripheral blood, not RNA. The chain employs TRBV6-5 and TRBJ2-2, with D perhaps TRBD2 (5 bases). This TCR derives from a human donor with a blood cancer. The specimen was blood. The CDR3 DNA sequence: TGTGCCAGCAGCGGTGAGGGAAGGTACACCGGGGAGCTGTTTTTT. Translated: CASSGEGRYTGELFF.